This record concerns one TCR beta chain sequence. As yet, its antigen is unknown. The entry originates in a study of CD8 T cells in ankylosing spondylitis. Points from the study as a whole: Relatively rare in peripheral blood, disease-linked clones were also CD8+.

A single record per CDR3 protein comes from TCRdb applying MiXCR to the 5' RACE reads. The sample has some 200,000 distinct CDR3 sequences, roughly 13% seen once. Source material: blood, either unsorted or a sorted T cell fraction (not recorded which). The receptor was isolated from a male donor with ankylosing spondylitis or in good health (not recorded which).

Written as DNA, the CDR3 is TGTGCCAGCAGCTTAGAGCGGGGACAGAGCTACGAGCAGTACTTC. Its translation: CASSLERGQSYEQYF. This chain connects TRBV7-8 to TRBJ2-7; tentatively, D is TRBD1 or TRBD2 (7 bases each). CDR3 size: 15 residues. Germline CDR1 is SGHVS and CDR2 is FQNEAQ. V lost 1 base and J lost 3, with 13 bases in between.